There are a few counts of the clone carrying this T cell receptor beta chain. Its specificity is not known. V lost 6 bases, J lost 4 bases, and 11 bases stayed unmatched. From germline, CDR1 is MNHNS and CDR2 SASEGT. The CDR3 is 18 residues long. These data come from a study of identical twins. A single record per CDR3 protein comes from TCRdb applying MiXCR to the 5' RACE reads. Here the sample spans some 600,000 distinct CDR3 sequences, about 7.1% being singletons. Study-level results: Fewer insertions characterized abundant cord blood beta clonotypes, whereas memory repertoires showed none. Sequences that were beta out-of-frame showed weaker excess twin sharing.

In addition, the sample was reused for a study of yellow fever vaccine responses in identical twins. That publication notes: Twins reportedly had a vaccine T cell response that seemed partly convergent, partly personalized.

This chain connects TRBV6-1 to TRBJ2-2, with 13 bases lining up with TRBD2. The sequenced material came from PBMCs. The TCR comes from a young woman in good health. CDR3 protein: CASSRLAGGLRITGELFF. The CDR3 DNA is TGTGCCAGCAGCCGACTAGCGGGAGGTCTAAGGATCACCGGGGAGCTGTTTTTT.